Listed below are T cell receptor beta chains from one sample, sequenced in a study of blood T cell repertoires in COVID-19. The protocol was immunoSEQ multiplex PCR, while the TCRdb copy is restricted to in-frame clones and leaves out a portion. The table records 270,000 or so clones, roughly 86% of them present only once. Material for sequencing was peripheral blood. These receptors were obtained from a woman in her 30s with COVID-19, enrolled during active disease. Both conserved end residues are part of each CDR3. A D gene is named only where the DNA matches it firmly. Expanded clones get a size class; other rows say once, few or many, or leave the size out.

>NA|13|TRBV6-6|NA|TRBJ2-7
TGTGCCAGCAGTTCAGGCTTGGGTTACGAGCAGTACTTC
CASSSGLGYEQYF
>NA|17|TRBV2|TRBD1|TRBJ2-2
TGTGCCAGGGCCCCGGTTAACAGGGGCAGGGGCACCGGGGAGCTGTTTTTT
CARAPVNRGRGTGELFF
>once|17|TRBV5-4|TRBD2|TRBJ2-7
TGTGCCAGCAGCTCTCCGGGACTAGCGGGGGGGCCGGGCGAGCAGTACTTC
CASSSPGLAGGPGEQYF
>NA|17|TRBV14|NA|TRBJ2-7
TGTGCCAGCAGCCCCCTTTGGAGGTCGGCGATTCCCTACGAGCAGTACTTC
CASSPLWRSAIPYEQYF
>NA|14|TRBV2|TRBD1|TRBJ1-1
TGTGCCAGCAGTGGGGTCACAGGGGACACTGAAGCTTTCTTT
CASSGVTGDTEAFF
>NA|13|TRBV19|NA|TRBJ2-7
TGTGCCAGTAGTATATCTAGCTACTACGAGCAGTACTTC
CASSISSYYEQYF
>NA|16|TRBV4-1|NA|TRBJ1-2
TGCGCCAGCAGCCAAGATGCAGGGCTGAGTTCGTATGGCTACACCTTC
CASSQDAGLSSYGYTF
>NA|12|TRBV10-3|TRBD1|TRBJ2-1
TGTGCCATCAGCCCTCCGGGACAGGGGATCATCTTC
CAISPPGQGIIF
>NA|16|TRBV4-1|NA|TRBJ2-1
TGCGCCAGCAGCCAAGATGGGAGGGGGGGCTACAATGAGCAGTTCTTC
CASSQDGRGGYNEQFF
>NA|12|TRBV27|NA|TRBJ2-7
TGTGCCAGCAGGAAGAGCTCCTACGAGCAGTACTTC
CASRKSSYEQYF
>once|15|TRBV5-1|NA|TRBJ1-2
TGCGCCAGCAGCTTAACCGGGACGGAGGGTTATGGCTACACCTTC
CASSLTGTEGYGYTF
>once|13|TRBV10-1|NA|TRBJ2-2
TGCGCCAGCAGTGCTGGGCTGCCCGGGGAGCTGTTTTTT
CASSAGLPGELFF
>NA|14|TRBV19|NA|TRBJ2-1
TGTGCCTCCGGGGTCGCCAGCTCCTACAATGAGCAGTTCTTC
CASGVASSYNEQFF
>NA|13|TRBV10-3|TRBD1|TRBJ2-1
TGTGCCATCAGTCCGGACAGGTACAATGAGCAGTTCTTC
CAISPDRYNEQFF
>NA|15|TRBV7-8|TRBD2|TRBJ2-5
TGTGCCAGCAGCTTCGGACTAGTACGGGGAGAGACCCAGTACTTC
CASSFGLVRGETQYF
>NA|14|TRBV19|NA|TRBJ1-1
TGTGCCAGTAGTTGGGGGGGCCGGAACACTGAAGCTTTCTTT
CASSWGGRNTEAFF
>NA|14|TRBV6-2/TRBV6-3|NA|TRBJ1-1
TGTGCCAGCAGTTCGGGGACAAGTTACACTGAAGCTTTCTTT
CASSSGTSYTEAFF
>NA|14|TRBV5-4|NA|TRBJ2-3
TGTGCCAGCAGCTTGGTTCCTACGGGAGATACGCAGTATTTT
CASSLVPTGDTQYF
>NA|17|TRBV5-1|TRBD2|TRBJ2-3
TGCGCCAGCAGCTCAAGACTAGCGGGGGGGCTCACAGATACGCAGTATTTT
CASSSRLAGGLTDTQYF
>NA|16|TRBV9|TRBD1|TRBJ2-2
TGTGCCAGCAGCTCCCGAGGGGCAGGGGGCAACGGGGAGCTGTTTTTT
CASSSRGAGGNGELFF
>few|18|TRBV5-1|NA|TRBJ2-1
TGCGCCAGCAGCCCCGGGGTGGGGCGGGGTACTCTGGGGCATGAGCAGTTCTTC
CASSPGVGRGTLGHEQFF
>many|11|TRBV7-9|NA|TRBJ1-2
TGTGCCAGCAGCCTGAACTTCGGCTACACCTTC
CASSLNFGYTF
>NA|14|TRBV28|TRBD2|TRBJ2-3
TGTGCCAGCAGGCGAGCGGGGGCGAGGGATACGCAGTATTTT
CASRRAGARDTQYF
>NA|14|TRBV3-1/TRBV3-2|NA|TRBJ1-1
TGTGCCAGCAGCCTCTCCCGGGGGGACACTGAAGCTTTCTTT
CASSLSRGDTEAFF
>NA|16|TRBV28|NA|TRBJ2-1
TGTGCCAGCAGTTTTGGGGGGGCGCTAAGGGACAATGAGCAGTTCTTC
CASSFGGALRDNEQFF
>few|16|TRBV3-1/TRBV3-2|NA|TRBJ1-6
TGTGCCAGCAGCCACTTCCCAGGGTGGAATAATTCACCCCTCCACTTT
CASSHFPGWNNSPLHF
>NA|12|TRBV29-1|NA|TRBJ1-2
TGCAGCGATAACAGGGTATTCGGCGGCTACACCTTC
CSDNRVFGGYTF
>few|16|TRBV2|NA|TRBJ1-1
TGTGCCAGCAGGCCCCTGGCCAGGGAAATGAACACTGAAGCTTTCTTT
CASRPLAREMNTEAFF
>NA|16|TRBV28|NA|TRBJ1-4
TGTGCCAGCAGTTTAAGGGGGTTGGAGACTAATGAAAAACTGTTTTTT
CASSLRGLETNEKLFF
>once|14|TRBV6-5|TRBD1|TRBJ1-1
TGTGCCACCATGGACAGGGCCCTGAACACTGAAGCTTTCTTT
CATMDRALNTEAFF
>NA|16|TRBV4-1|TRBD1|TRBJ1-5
TGCGCCAGCAGCCAAGATTCGACAGGGGGCGATCAGCCCCAGCATTTT
CASSQDSTGGDQPQHF
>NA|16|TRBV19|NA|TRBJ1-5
TGTGCCAGTAGTATAGTAGGAGGGTTCAGCAATCAGCCCCAGCATTTT
CASSIVGGFSNQPQHF
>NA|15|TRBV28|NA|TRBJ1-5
TGTGCCAGCAGTTCGGCAGGGAAGGGTTATCAGCCCCAGCATTTT
CASSSAGKGYQPQHF
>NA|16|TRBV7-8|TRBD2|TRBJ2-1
TGTGCCAGCAGACATCTGGCGGGGGACTCCTACAATGAGCAGTTCTTC
CASRHLAGDSYNEQFF
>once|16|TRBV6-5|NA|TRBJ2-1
TGTGCCAGCAGTTACCGAGAGCGGGTCCTGTACAATGAGCAGTTCTTC
CASSYRERVLYNEQFF
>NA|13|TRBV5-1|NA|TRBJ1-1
TGCGCCAGCAGCTTACCGGGACTGACCGAAGCTTTCTTT
CASSLPGLTEAFF
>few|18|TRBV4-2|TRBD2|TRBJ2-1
TGTGCCAGCAGCCAAGTCCCGAGCGGGGGGGCTAGGGGCAATGAGCAGTTCTTC
CASSQVPSGGARGNEQFF
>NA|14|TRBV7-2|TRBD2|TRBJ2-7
TGTGCCAGCAGCCGGACTAGCTTTTCCTACGAGCAGTACTTC
CASSRTSFSYEQYF
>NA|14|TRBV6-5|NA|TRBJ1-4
TGTGCCAGCAGTCCGCCAGGGGCTAATGAAAAACTGTTTTTT
CASSPPGANEKLFF
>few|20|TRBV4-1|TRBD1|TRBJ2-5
TGCGCCAGCAGCCAAGATGCCAACAGGGGATCGGTTACCCACCAAGAGACCCAGTACTTC
CASSQDANRGSVTHQETQYF
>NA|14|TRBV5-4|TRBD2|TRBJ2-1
TGTGCCAGCAACGGCGGGGGACCGTTTCGAGAGCAGTTCTTC
CASNGGGPFREQFF
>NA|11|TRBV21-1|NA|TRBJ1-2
TGTGCCAGCAGCCCGCGCGGTGGCTACACCTTC
CASSPRGGYTF
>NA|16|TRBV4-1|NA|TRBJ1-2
TGCGCCAGCAGCCAATGGGTGGTGGAGGCGGGCTATGGCTACACCTTC
CASSQWVVEAGYGYTF
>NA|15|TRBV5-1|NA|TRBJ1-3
TGCGCCAGCAGCTTGCTCGGGGGCTCTGGAAACACCATATATTTT
CASSLLGGSGNTIYF
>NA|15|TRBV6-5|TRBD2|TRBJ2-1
TGTGCCAGCACCTTGACTAGCGGGGGAGTCAATGAGCAGTTCTTC
CASTLTSGGVNEQFF
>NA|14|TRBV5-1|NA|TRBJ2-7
TGCGCCAGCAGCGTAGCTGGACAGTCCTACGAGCAGTACTTC
CASSVAGQSYEQYF
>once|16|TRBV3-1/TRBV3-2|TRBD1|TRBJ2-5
TGTGCCAGCAGCCTTCAACTACAGGGGGCGTTTGGGACCCAGTACTTC
CASSLQLQGAFGTQYF
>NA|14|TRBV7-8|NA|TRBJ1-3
TGTGCCAGCAGCCCAGGACAGAGTCTAAACACCATATATTTT
CASSPGQSLNTIYF
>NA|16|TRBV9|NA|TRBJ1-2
TGTGCCAGCAGCGTAGATTCAGGGGCAGCTAACTATGGCTACACCTTC
CASSVDSGAANYGYTF
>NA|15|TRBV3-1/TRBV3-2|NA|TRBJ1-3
TGTGCCAGCAGCCAAGGGACAGTAGGTGGAAACACCATATATTTT
CASSQGTVGGNTIYF
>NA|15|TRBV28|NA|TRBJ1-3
TGTGCCAGCAACTTACAGGGCGCGTTAGGAAACACCATATATTTT
CASNLQGALGNTIYF